The present TCR beta chain was sequenced within a study of identical twins. Overall study findings and caveats: Out-of-frame sharing of TCR alpha in monozygotic twins was underestimated by models. In beta out-of-frame sequences, the excess sharing between twins was weaker. In cord blood, abundant beta clonotypes had fewer insertions; memory showed no trend. Cross-sectional statistics, not tracking of the same donors, supported the conclusions.

There are 17 residues in the CDR3. The germline gives CDR1 LGHDT, CDR2 YNNKEL (reference sequence). J lost 7 bases, V lost 5 bases, and 16 bases had no gene match. This clonotype was recorded a few times. Its target is unknown. TCRdb re-analysed the 5' RACE reads in MiXCR, keeping a single row per CDR3 protein. The sample carries about 250,000 distinct CDR3 sequences, 6% to 8.5% recorded once. Another study also made use of these data, one on yellow fever vaccine responses in identical twins.

This receptor was obtained from a woman between 18 and 30 years old in good health. The rearrangement uses TRBV3-1 and TRBJ2-2; 7 positions agree with TRBD1. The sample taken for sequencing was CD8+ T cells sorted from blood. The CDR3 protein is CASSRMGQIIFDGELFF. The CDR3 DNA sequence: TGTGCCAGCAGCAGGATGGGACAGATCATTTTTGACGGGGAGCTGTTTTTT.